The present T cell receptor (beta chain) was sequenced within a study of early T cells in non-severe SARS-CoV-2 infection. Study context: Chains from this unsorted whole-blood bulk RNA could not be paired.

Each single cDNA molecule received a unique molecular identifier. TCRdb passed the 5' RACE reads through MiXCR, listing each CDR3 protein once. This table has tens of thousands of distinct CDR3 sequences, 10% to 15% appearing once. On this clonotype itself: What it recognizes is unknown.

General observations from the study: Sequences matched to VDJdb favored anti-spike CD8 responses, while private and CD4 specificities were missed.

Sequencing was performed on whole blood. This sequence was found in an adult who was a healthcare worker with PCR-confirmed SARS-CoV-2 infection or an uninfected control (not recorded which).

CDR3 in DNA: TGTGCAAGTCGCTTAGCGCGAGTGACGCTCAATCAGCCCCAGCATTTT. It specifies CASRLARVTLNQPQHF. The V call is TRBV12-2, the J call TRBJ1-5. TRBV12-2 is assigned pseudogene status. The CDR3 has 16 amino acids.